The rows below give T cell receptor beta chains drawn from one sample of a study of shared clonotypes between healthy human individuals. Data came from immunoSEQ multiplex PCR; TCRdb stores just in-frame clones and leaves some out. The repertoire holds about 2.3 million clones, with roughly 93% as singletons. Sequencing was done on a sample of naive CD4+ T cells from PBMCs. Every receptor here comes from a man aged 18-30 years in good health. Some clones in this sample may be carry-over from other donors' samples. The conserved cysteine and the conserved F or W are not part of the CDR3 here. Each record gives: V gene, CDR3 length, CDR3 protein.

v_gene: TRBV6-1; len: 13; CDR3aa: ASSEASGTGGEQY
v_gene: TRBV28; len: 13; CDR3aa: ASSLGTLNTGELF
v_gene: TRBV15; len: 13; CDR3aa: ATSREGLAYNEQF
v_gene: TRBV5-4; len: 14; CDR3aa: ASSWGAGVPYNEQF
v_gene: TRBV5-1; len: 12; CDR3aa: ASSLQFFRTEAF
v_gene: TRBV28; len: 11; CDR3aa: ASSLQGGRYAF
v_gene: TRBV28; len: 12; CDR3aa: ASASGVSYNEQF
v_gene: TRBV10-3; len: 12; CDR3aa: AIRRQGAGGEQY
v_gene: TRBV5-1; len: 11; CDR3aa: ASSARDRDEQY
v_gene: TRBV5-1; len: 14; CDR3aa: ASSLEGLASYNEQF
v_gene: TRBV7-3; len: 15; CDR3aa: ASSLVGTSGSGDTQY
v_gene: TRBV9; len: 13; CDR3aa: ASSVQGLAGGVKY
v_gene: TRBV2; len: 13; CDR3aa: ASSRQRLANYGYT
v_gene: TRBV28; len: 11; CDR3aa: ASKGNPTDTQY
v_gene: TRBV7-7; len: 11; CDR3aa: ASSLADSYEQY
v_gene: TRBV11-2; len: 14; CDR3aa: ATGRTSGQNTGELF
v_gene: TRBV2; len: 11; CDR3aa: ASTRLLNQPQH
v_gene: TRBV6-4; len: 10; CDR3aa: ARVGYTDTQY
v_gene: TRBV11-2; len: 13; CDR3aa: ASSLEEGSSYEQY
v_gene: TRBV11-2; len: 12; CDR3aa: ASSPVRGLNEQY
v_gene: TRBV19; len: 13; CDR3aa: ASSIWPSVKETQY
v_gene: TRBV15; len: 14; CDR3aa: ATSPPHRDGNQPQH
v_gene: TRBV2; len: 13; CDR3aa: ASSDGTGGYYEQY
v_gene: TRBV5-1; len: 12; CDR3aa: ASSLVPSADEQY
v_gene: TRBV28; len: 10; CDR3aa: ASKLGHNEQF
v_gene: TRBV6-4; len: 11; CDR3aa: ASSEGENTEAF
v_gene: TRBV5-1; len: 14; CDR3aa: ASSFPRNLRGPSRP
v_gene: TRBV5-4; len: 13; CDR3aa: ASSYSGTGGYEQY
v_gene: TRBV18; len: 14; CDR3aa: ASSPTGGTGANVLT
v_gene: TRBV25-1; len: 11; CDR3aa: ASNPPNTGELF
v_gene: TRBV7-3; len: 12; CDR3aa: ASSSRLASGELF
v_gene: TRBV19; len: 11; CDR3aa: ASSIPGTDTQY
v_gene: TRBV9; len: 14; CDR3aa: ASSVGPGGAMWGYT
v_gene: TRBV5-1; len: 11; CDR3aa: ASSAGLNTEAF
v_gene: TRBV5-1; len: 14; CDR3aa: ASSSGGTGGDYGYT
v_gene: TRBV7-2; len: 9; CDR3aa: ASSVAYEQY
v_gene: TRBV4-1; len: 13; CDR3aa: ALQRTSGRILEQY
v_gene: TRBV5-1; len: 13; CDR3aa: ASSSSGQGLDEAF
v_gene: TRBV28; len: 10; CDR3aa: ASSLTSTEQF
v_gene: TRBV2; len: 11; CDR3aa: ASTKGSNQPQH
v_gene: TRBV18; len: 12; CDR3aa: ASSQSTGGETQY
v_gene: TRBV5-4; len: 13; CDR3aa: ASSDPTSGQETQY
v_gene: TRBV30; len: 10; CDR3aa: AWHMSGETQY
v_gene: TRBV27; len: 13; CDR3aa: ASSFTAAVTDTQY
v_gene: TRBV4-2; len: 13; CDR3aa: ASTRNPGSGNTIY
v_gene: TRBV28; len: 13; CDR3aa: ASSFRSSANQPQH
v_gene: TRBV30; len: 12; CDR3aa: AWSLGGGNQPQH
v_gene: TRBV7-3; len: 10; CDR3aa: ASAQERGELF
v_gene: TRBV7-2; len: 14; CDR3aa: ASSLAIGLAGVEQY
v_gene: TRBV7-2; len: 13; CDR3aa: ASSLFASTNTEAF
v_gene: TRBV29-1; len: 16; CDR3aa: SVEDRGRGEGRTDTQY
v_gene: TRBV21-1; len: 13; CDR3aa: ASRGPDRDNEKLF
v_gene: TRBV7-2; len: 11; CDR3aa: ASSLEGNTEAF
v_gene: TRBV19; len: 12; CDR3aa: ASRRTVGAYEQY
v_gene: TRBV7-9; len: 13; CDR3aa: ASSLGTRMNTEAF